This T cell receptor (beta chain) was identified during a study of blood T cells in healthy people across ages. For the second PCR, which ran for about 7 to 11 cycles, a sample-barcoded 5' primer and a J-beta primer mix were used. From the 5' RACE reads, TCRdb called clonotypes with MiXCR, one entry per CDR3 protein. The profile shows roughly 700,000 distinct CDR3 sequences, approximately 25% of them singletons. The CDR3 spans 12 residues. V lost 4 bases and J 5 bases, leaving 6 bases between the germline ends. CDR1 and CDR2 from the germline V gene are MNHEY and SVGEGT. This clonotype was counted between two and nine times. The same sample was also studied in work on T cells of mothers and their children.

The sequencing input was blood. This receptor was identified in a boy aged 5-17 years in good health. V gene TRBV6-2 or TRBV6-3 combines with J gene TRBJ2-1, with D possibly matching TRBD2 (6 bases). CDR3 in DNA: TGTGCCAGCAGTTGGAGGGACAATGAGCAGTTCTTC. This codes for CASSWRDNEQFF.